Here is one T cell receptor beta chain with its context. The data derive from a study of tumor-infiltrating lymphocytes in oesophageal squamous cell carcinoma. This CDR3 spans 18 amino acids. In germline, CDR1 is SEHNR, CDR2 FQNEAQ (reference sequence). TCRdb itself ran the PCR reads through MiXCR, one entry per CDR3 protein. The sample has just over 15,000 distinct CDR3 sequences; 40% to 60% are singletons. Sequenced sample: esophageal tumor tissue. The chain couples TRBV7-9 to TRBJ2-5, with D possibly matching TRBD2 (6 bases). The end of the DNA aligns better with TRBJ2-7, so the J call may be wrong. This receptor was taken from a male donor with esophageal squamous cell carcinoma. As DNA, the CDR3 is TGTGCCAGCAGCCTACGAGGTGGTCGGGAGTACCAAAACTACGAGCAGTACTTC. Amino acids: CASSLRGGREYQNYEQYF.